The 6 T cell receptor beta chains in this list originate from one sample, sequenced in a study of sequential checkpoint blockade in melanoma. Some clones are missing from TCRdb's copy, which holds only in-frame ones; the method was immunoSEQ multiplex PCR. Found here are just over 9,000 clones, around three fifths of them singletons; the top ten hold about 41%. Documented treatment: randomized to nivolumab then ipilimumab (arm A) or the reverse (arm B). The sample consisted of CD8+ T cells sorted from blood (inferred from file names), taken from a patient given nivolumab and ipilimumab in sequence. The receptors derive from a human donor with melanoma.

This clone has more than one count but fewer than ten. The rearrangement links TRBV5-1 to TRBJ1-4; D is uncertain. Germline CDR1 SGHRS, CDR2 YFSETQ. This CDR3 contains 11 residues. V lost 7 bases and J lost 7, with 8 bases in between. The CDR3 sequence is CASHSGEKLFF. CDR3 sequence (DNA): TGCGCCAGCCATTCAGGTGAAAAACTGTTTTTT.

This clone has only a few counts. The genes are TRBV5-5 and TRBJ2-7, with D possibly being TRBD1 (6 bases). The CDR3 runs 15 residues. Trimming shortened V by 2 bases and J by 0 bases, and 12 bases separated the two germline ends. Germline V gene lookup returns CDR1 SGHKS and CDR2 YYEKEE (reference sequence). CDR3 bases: TGTGCCAGCAGCTTTAGACAGGCGTCCTCCTACGAGCAGTACTTC. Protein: CASSFRQASSYEQYF. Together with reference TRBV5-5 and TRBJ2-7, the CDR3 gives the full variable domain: DAGVTQSPTHLIKTRGQQVTLRCSPISGHKSVSWYQQVLGQGPQFIFQYYEKEERGRGNFPDRFSARQFPNYSSELNVNALLLGDSALYLCASSFRQASSYEQYFGPGTRLTVT.

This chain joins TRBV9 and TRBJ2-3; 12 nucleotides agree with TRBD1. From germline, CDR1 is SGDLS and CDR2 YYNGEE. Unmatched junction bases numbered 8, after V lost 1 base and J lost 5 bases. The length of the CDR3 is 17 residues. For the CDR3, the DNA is TGTGCCAGCAGCGTAAGCGGGACAGGGGGCGTTGGAGATACGCAGTATTTT. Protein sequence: CASSVSGTGGVGDTQYF.

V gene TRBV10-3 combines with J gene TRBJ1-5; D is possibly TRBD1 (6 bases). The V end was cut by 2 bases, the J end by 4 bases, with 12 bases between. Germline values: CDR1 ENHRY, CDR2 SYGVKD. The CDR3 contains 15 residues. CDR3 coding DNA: TGTGCCATCAGTGAGGCAGGGGAGAAGAATCAGCCCCAGCATTTT. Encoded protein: CAISEAGEKNQPQHF.

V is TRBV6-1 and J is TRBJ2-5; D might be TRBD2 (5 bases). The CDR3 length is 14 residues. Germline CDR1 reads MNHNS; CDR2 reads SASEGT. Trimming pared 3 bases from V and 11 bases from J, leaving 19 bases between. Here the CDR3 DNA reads TGTGCCAGCAGTGATGGTGGCGGGTTGGTGGAGCAGTACTTC. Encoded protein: CASSDGGGLVEQYF.

This CDR3 reads CASSLRPGTDYGYTF. The CDR3 nucleotides read TGTGCCAGCAGCCTCAGACCCGGGACAGACTATGGCTACACCTTC. This chain links TRBV5-6 with TRBJ1-2; 7 nucleotides agree with TRBD1. In germline, CDR1 is SGHDT, CDR2 YYEEEE. Unmatched junction bases numbered 9, after V lost 4 bases and J lost 3 bases. The CDR3 contains 15 residues. Supplemented by reference TRBV5-6 and TRBJ1-2, the full variable domain reads DAGVTQSPTHLIKTRGQQVTLRCSPKSGHDTVSWYQQALGQGPQFIFQYYEEEERQRGNFPDRFSGHQFPNYSSELNVNALLLGDSALYLCASSLRPGTDYGYTFGSGTRLTVV.